This T cell receptor beta chain was obtained from a study of T-cell memory formation after mild COVID-19. Study summary: In these data, TCR clusters were largely donor specific.

From the 5' RACE reads, TCRdb called clonotypes with MiXCR, one entry per CDR3 protein. This sample has approximately 300,000 distinct CDR3 sequences, with 8% to 9% found just once. This clonotype was observed a handful of times. What it recognizes is unknown. Regarding the study as a whole: CD4+ bias marked clones expanding day 15 to 37, unlike balanced contracting clones. Clones that contracted clustered mainly in CM and EM if CD4+ and in EMRA if CD8+. There were some responding clones in pre-infection memory, which suggested that cross-reactive memory had joined.

Germline V gene data show CDR1 as LGHDT and CDR2 as YNNKEL (reference sequence). The ends lost 0 bases at V and 1 base at J; junction bases unmatched: 5. There are 16 residues in the CDR3. Sequences were obtained from PBMCs or a T cell subset sorted from them (not recorded which). The chain carries TRBV3-1 and TRBJ1-1; 7 bases map to TRBD1. The clonotype was recovered from a man aged 18 to 35 who had mild COVID-19 (a few samples of this study predate the infection). Cell type and time point are not known. This chain's CDR3 is CASSQEGTAWNTEAFF. CDR3 bases: TGTGCCAGCAGCCAAGAGGGGACAGCCTGGAACACTGAAGCTTTCTTT.